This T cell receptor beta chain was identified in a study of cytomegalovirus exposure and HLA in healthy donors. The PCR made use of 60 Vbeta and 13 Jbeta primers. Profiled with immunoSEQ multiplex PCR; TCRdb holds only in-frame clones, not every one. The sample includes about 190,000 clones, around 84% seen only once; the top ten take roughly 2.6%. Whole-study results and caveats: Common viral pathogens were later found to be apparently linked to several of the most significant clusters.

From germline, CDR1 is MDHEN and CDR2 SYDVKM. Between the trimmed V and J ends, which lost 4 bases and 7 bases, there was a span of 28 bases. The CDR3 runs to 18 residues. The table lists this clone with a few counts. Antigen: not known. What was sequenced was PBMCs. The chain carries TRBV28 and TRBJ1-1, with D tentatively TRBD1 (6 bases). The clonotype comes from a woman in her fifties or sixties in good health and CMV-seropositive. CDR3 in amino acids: CASSSVQLFRRTAYEAFF. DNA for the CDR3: TGTGCCAGCAGTTCCGTCCAGCTATTCCGTAGGACAGCTTATGAAGCTTTCTTT.